This T cell receptor beta chain was recovered during a study of OX40 agonist ivuxolimab in advanced cancers. Across the whole study: Dose-escalation patients were diagnosed with hepatocellular carcinoma, melanoma, renal cell cancer or head and neck cancer. It was permissible to have had prior anti-PD-1, anti-PD-L1 or anti-CTLA-4 therapy, and about 40% had some.

Study-level findings and limits: Compared with CD4+, CD8+ T cells on average had more expanded clones.

Comments on this clone: What it recognizes is unknown.

V was pared by 5 bases and J by 7 bases, with 14 bases between. The V gene's germline CDR1 is SEHNR and CDR2 FQNEAQ (reference sequence). The CDR3 is made up of 14 amino acids. Generated by immunoSEQ multiplex PCR, the TCRdb table keeps only in-frame clones and is missing some. The sample carries 45,000 to 50,000 clones, 79% recorded once. The source material was CD4+ or CD8+ T cells sorted from blood, sampled in a trial of the OX40 agonist ivuxolimab. The TCR was taken from an adult with an advanced solid tumor such as melanoma, head and neck, liver or kidney cancer. The V gene is TRBV7-9, the J gene TRBJ1-4; D perhaps matches TRBD1 (6 bases). Here the CDR3 DNA reads TGTGCCAGCAGCCAGTCAGGGGTCGGTGAAAAACTGTTTTTT. It encodes CASSQSGVGEKLFF. The full variable domain, with the rest looked up from reference TRBV7-9 and TRBJ1-4, is DTGVSQNPRHKITKRGQNVTFRCDPISEHNRLYWYRQTLGQGPEFLTYFQNEAQLEKSRLLSDRFSAERPKGSFSTLEIQRTEQGDSAMYLCASSQSGVGEKLFFGSGTQLSVL.